These T cell receptor beta chains were read from a single sample in a study of breast tumors, draining lymph nodes, adjacent tissues. One entry per CDR3 protein, called by TCRdb with MiXCR from the multiplex PCR reads. The sample has approximately 230,000 distinct CDR3 sequences; 34% are singletons. Sequencing was carried out using axillary lymph node tissue. All receptors derive from a female donor with breast cancer. Some clones in this sample may be carry-over from other donors' samples. Each CDR3 is given with its conserved first and last residue. The D gene is left open where the match is weak. A clone size is listed for some rows: how often the clone was seen (once, few, many), or a class if it is expanded.

size,V,J,D,CDR3,DNA
-,TRBV7-6,TRBJ2-1,TRBD2,CASSLRLAGGLSSYNEQFF,TGTGCCAGCTCACTGCGACTAGCGGGGGGCCTTAGCTCCTACAATGAGCAGTTCTTC
many,TRBV6-1,TRBJ1-2,-,CASSERGTNYGYTF,TGTGCCAGCAGTGAAAGGGGAACTAACTATGGCTACACCTTC
many,TRBV7-9,TRBJ1-2,-,CASSPGGSGYGYTF,TGTGCCAGCAGCCCCGGGGGCAGTGGATATGGCTACACCTTC
many,TRBV7-2,TRBJ2-2,-,CASSFPREGGQANTGELFF,TGTGCCAGCAGCTTCCCCCGCGAGGGGGGGCAGGCGAACACCGGGGAGCTGTTTTTT
many,TRBV20-1,TRBJ1-2,-,CSAREKGHFNYGYTF,TGCAGTGCTAGAGAAAAAGGACATTTTAACTATGGCTACACCTTC
-,TRBV20-1,TRBJ1-2,TRBD1,CSALPGQGAGGYTF,TGCAGTGCGCTTCCGGGACAGGGGGCCGGGGGCTACACCTTC
many,TRBV24-1,TRBJ2-2,-,CATSDFFGELFF,TGTGCCACCAGTGATTTTTTCGGGGAGCTGTTTTTT
many,TRBV24-1,TRBJ2-2,TRBD2,CATSEPRAGGPRTGTGELFF,TGTGCCACCAGTGAACCCAGAGCGGGAGGCCCGCGAACCGGCACCGGGGAGCTGTTTTTT
-,TRBV11-3,TRBJ2-3,TRBD2,CASSLVLPWTSDPDTQYF,TGTGCCAGCAGCTTAGTTCTTCCTTGGACTAGCGACCCGGATACGCAGTATTTT
-,TRBV14,TRBJ2-5,TRBD1,CASSHLDRQETQSF,TGTGCCAGCAGCCACCTGGACAGGCAAGAGACCCAGTCCTTC
few,TRBV6-1,TRBJ2-1,-,CASSEVILDINEQFF,TGTGCCAGCAGTGAAGTGATACTAGATATCAATGAGCAGTTCTTC
many,TRBV30,TRBJ2-3,-,CAWTGTDTQYF,TGTGCCTGGACAGGCACAGATACGCAGTATTTT
-,TRBV11-1,TRBJ2-1,TRBD2,CASSLLTGGHLGSNEQFF,TGTGCCAGCAGCTTACTAACGGGAGGCCACCTCGGGAGTAATGAGCAGTTCTTC
few,TRBV28,TRBJ2-7,TRBD1,CASSGTGGSYEQYF,TGTGCCAGCAGTGGGACAGGGGGCTCCTACGAGCAGTACTTC
-,TRBV4-1,TRBJ1-5,-,CASSQEEYNQPQHF,TGCGCCAGCAGCCAAGAGGAGTACAATCAGCCCCAGCATTTT
many,TRBV6-6,TRBJ2-7,-,CASSHSSHEQYF,TGTGCCAGCAGTCACTCGAGTCACGAGCAGTACTTC
-,TRBV7-9,TRBJ2-1,-,CASSLWTDTQYYNEQFF,TGTGCCAGCAGCTTATGGACAGATACGCAGTATTACAATGAGCAGTTCTTC
many,TRBV7-2,TRBJ2-7,-,CASSLNLQDREGLPSYEQYF,TGTGCCAGCAGCTTAAATCTCCAGGACAGAGAAGGACTACCTTCCTACGAGCAGTACTTC
few,TRBV2,TRBJ2-2,-,CASSEGGELFF,TGTGCCAGCAGTGAAGGAGGGGAGCTGTTTTTT
many,TRBV7-3,TRBJ2-5,-,CASSLMAGAQIETQYF,TGTGCCAGCAGCCTAATGGCAGGGGCGCAGATAGAGACCCAGTACTTC
-,TRBV9,TRBJ2-6,TRBD2,CASSVEGTSGSNGANVLTF,TGTGCCAGCAGCGTAGAGGGCACTAGCGGGAGTAATGGGGCCAACGTCCTGACTTTC
-,TRBV5-1,TRBJ1-6,-,CASSLAVQGSSPLHF,TGCGCCAGCAGCTTGGCTGTACAGGGTAGTTCACCCCTCCACTTT
many,TRBV10-3,TRBJ2-1,-,CAINRDGTPLNEQFF,TGTGCCATCAATAGGGATGGGACACCACTAAATGAGCAGTTCTTC
many,TRBV25-1,TRBJ1-4,-,CASREGEKLFF,TGTGCCAGCAGGGAAGGGGAAAAACTGTTTTTT
-,TRBV6-6,TRBJ1-5,TRBD1,CASSHGLGQNSNQPQHF,TGTGCCAGCAGTCACGGTTTGGGACAGAATAGCAATCAGCCCCAGCATTTT
many,TRBV20-1,TRBJ2-5,TRBD2,CSARGPGGETQYF,TGCAGTGCTAGAGGCCCCGGGGGGGAGACCCAGTACTTC
many,TRBV24-1,TRBJ2-3,-,CATSAPGTDTQYF,TGTGCCACCAGTGCCCCAGGCACAGATACGCAGTATTTT
many,TRBV4-3,TRBJ2-2,TRBD2,CASTRAVAGGNGELFF,TGCGCCAGCACTAGAGCCGTAGCGGGGGGGAACGGGGAGCTGTTTTTT
-,TRBV20-1,TRBJ2-3,-,CSASDSDTIWVGTDTQYF,TGCAGTGCTAGTGACAGCGATACTATCTGGGTTGGCACAGATACGCAGTATTTT
-,TRBV3-1,TRBJ1-2,TRBD1,CASSQVGGRGYTF,TGTGCCAGCAGCCAAGTAGGGGGCCGTGGCTACACCTTC
-,TRBV6-5,TRBJ2-3,TRBD2,CASRGRGLAGGPDTQYF,TGTGCCAGCCGAGGACGGGGACTAGCGGGAGGGCCAGATACGCAGTATTTT
many,TRBV19,TRBJ2-5,TRBD2,CASGYSGRATETQYF,TGTGCCAGTGGATATAGCGGGAGGGCCACTGAGACCCAGTACTTC
-,TRBV24-1,TRBJ1-3,-,CATPGRAISGNTIYF,TGTGCCACCCCGGGCAGGGCGATCTCTGGAAACACCATATATTTT
few,TRBV27,TRBJ2-1,-,CASRQTSYNEQFF,TGTGCCAGCAGGCAGACTAGTTACAATGAGCAGTTCTTC
many,TRBV5-1,TRBJ2-3,-,CASSLVAGPDTQYF,TGCGCCAGCAGCTTGGTGGCGGGACCAGATACGCAGTATTTT
many,TRBV6-6,TRBJ2-7,TRBD2,CASRPREEHEQYF,TGTGCCAGCAGACCTCGGGAGGAGCACGAGCAGTACTTC
-,TRBV6-2/TRBV6-3,TRBJ2-7,-,CASSHIGGGFEQYF,TGTGCCAGCAGTCACATCGGAGGGGGCTTCGAGCAGTACTTC
many,TRBV6-6,TRBJ1-4,TRBD1,CASSKTDRAGEKLFF,TGTGCCAGCAGCAAGACCGACAGGGCGGGGGAAAAACTGTTTTTT
many,TRBV6-4,TRBJ1-5,-,CASSVDRSGSPQHF,TGTGCCAGCAGTGTCGACAGGTCCGGGTCCCCCCAGCATTTT
few,TRBV28,TRBJ1-4,-,CASSLAGINEKLFF,TGTGCCAGCAGTTTGGCCGGGATTAATGAAAAACTGTTTTTT
few,TRBV6-6,TRBJ2-1,-,CASGRAGNTYNEQFF,TGTGCCAGTGGCCGGGCGGGCAATACCTACAATGAGCAGTTCTTC
many,TRBV20-1,TRBJ2-1,TRBD2,CSARDTSGRASYNEQFF,TGCAGTGCTAGAGATACTAGCGGGAGGGCCTCCTACAATGAGCAGTTCTTC
-,TRBV15,TRBJ2-7,-,CATSRGGRGQNEQYF,TGTGCCACCAGCAGAGGGGGCAGGGGCCAGAACGAGCAGTACTTC
many,TRBV20-1,TRBJ2-1,TRBD1,CSASRTGGSYNEQFF,TGCAGTGCTAGCAGGACAGGGGGCTCCTACAATGAGCAGTTCTTC
-,TRBV27,TRBJ2-7,-,CASSLSGHSYEQYF,TGTGCCAGCAGTTTATCAGGCCACTCCTACGAGCAGTACTTC
many,TRBV4-3,TRBJ2-7,TRBD1,CASSQAPHITGTGLVQYF,TGCGCCAGCAGCCAAGCTCCTCACATAACCGGGACAGGGTTGGTGCAGTACTTC
-,TRBV29-1,TRBJ1-2,TRBD1,CSIIDRGNYGYTF,TGCAGCATTATTGACAGGGGAAACTATGGCTACACCTTC
few,TRBV2,TRBJ1-5,TRBD1,CASSTGVRQPQHF,TGTGCCAGCAGTACAGGGGTAAGACAGCCCCAGCATTTT
few,TRBV2,TRBJ2-1,TRBD2,CASTGGWLIVEQFF,TGTGCCAGCACGGGGGGGTGGTTAATTGTTGAGCAGTTCTTC
many,TRBV13,TRBJ2-7,TRBD2,CASSLGPGGQGEQYF,TGTGCCAGCAGCTTAGGCCCGGGAGGGCAAGGTGAGCAGTACTTC
many,TRBV5-1,TRBJ2-1,TRBD1,CASSTGQGNNEQFF,TGCGCCAGCAGCACTGGACAGGGGAACAATGAGCAGTTCTTC
-,TRBV10-3,TRBJ1-5,-,CAISESGDGNQPQHF,TGTGCCATCAGTGAGTCTGGGGACGGCAATCAGCCCCAGCATTTT
-,TRBV7-3,TRBJ1-4,TRBD1,CASSSTARQGELWGQTNEKLFF,TGTGCCAGCAGCTCTACCGCCCGACAGGGGGAACTCTGGGGCCAAACTAATGAAAAACTGTTTTTT
many,TRBV7-3,TRBJ2-1,TRBD2,CASSDGGGQNEQFF,TGTGCCAGCTCCGACGGGGGAGGGCAGAATGAGCAGTTCTTC
many,TRBV24-1,TRBJ2-7,-,CATSDSDNYEQYF,TGTGCCACCAGTGATTCCGATAACTACGAGCAGTACTTC